A selection of T cell receptor beta chains follows, all from one sample in a study of blood T cells in healthy people across ages. TCRdb analysed the 5' RACE reads with MiXCR anew, one entry per CDR3 protein. Here the sample spans approximately 800,000 distinct CDR3 sequences, about 26% being singletons. The same data also went into a second study, on T cells of mothers and their children.

Sequencing used blood. Every receptor here comes from a boy younger than 18 in good health. Both conserved end residues are part of each CDR3. Where a row states a size, it is once, few, many or the class of an expanded clone; other rows omit it.

j_gene: TRBJ1-2; v_gene: TRBV12-3/TRBV12-4; abundance: few; len: 13; CDR3aa: CASRPSGGYGYTF
j_gene: .; v_gene: TRBV29-1; abundance: .; len: 14; CDR3aa: CSVEDRTYPYEQYF
j_gene: TRBJ2-7; v_gene: TRBV5-1; abundance: few; len: 14; CDR3aa: CASSLERGDYEQYF
j_gene: TRBJ2-3; v_gene: TRBV12-3/TRBV12-4; abundance: .; len: 14; CDR3aa: CASIRGGPLNTQYF
j_gene: TRBJ2-7; v_gene: TRBV20-1; abundance: .; len: 15; CDR3aa: CSAVPRTARPNEQYF
j_gene: TRBJ2-5; v_gene: TRBV3-1; abundance: few; len: 18; CDR3aa: CASSQGSRSGGSGETQYF
j_gene: .; v_gene: TRBV7-3; abundance: few; len: 14; CDR3aa: CASSRSGPDNEQFF
j_gene: TRBJ2-7; v_gene: TRBV10-3; abundance: .; len: 14; CDR3aa: CAISGLRDRAEQYF
j_gene: .; v_gene: TRBV6-4; abundance: .; len: 15; CDR3aa: CASSQAGTGVYEQFF
j_gene: TRBJ2-5; v_gene: TRBV20-1; abundance: .; len: 14; CDR3aa: CSAGRRGRQETQYF
j_gene: TRBJ2-7; v_gene: TRBV7-9; abundance: .; len: 11; CDR3aa: CASSVVGEQYF
j_gene: TRBJ2-1; v_gene: TRBV20-1; abundance: .; len: 15; CDR3aa: CSAIRRGGNYNEQFF
j_gene: TRBJ2-3; v_gene: TRBV28; abundance: .; len: 16; CDR3aa: CASSYSGTRGTDTQYF
j_gene: TRBJ2-2; v_gene: TRBV7-8; abundance: few; len: 13; CDR3aa: CASSLAVAVQLFF
j_gene: TRBJ2-1; v_gene: TRBV5-1; abundance: .; len: 15; CDR3aa: CASASMSGSGTEQFF
j_gene: TRBJ2-3; v_gene: TRBV7-6; abundance: few; len: 15; CDR3aa: CASSQPGQSTDTQYF